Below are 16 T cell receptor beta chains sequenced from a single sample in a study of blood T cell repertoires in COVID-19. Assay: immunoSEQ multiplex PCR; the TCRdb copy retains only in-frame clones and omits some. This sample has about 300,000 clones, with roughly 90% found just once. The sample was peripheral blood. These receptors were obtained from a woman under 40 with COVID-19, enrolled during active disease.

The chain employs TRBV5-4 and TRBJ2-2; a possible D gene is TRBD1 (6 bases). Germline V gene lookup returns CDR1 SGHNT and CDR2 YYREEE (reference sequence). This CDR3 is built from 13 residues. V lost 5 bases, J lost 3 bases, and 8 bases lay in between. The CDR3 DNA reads TGTGCCAGCAGATACAGGGACACCGGGGAGCTGTTTTTT. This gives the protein CASRYRDTGELFF.

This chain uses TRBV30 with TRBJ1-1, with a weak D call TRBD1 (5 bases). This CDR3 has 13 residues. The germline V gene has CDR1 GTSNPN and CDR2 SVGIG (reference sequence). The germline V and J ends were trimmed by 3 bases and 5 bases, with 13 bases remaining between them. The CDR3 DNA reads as TGTGCCTGGAGCCTTCGGAGGGGAACTGAAGCTTTCTTT. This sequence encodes CAWSLRRGTEAFF. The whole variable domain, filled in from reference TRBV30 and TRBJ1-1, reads SQTIHQWPATLVQPVGSPLSLECTVEGTSNPNLYWYRQAAGRGLQLLFYSVGIGQISSEVPQNLSASRPQDRQFILSSKKLLLSDSGFYLCAWSLRRGTEAFFGQGTRLTVV.

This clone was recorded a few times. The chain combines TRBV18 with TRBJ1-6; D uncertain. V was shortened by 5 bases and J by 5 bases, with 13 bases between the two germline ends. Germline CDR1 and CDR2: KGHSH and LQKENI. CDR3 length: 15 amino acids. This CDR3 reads CASSAARGHNSPLHF. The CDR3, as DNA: TGTGCCAGCTCAGCCGCCAGAGGTCATAATTCACCCCTCCACTTT.

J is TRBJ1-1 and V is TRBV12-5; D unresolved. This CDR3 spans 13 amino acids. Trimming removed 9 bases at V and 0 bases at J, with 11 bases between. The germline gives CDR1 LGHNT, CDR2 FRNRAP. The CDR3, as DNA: TGTGCTAGCACCTTTACGGTGAACACTGAAGCTTTCTTT. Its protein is CASTFTVNTEAFF.

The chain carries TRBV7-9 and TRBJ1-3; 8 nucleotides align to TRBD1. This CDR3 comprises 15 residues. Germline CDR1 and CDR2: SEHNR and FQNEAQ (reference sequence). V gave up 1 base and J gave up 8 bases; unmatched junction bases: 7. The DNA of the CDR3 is TGTGCCAGCAGCTTAGATGGACAGGGATCACACACCATATATTTT. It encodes CASSLDGQGSHTIYF.

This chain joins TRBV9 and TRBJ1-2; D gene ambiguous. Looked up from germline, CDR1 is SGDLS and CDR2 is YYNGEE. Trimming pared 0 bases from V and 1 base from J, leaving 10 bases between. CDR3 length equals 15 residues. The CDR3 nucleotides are TGTGCCAGCAGCGTAGACCCCCGGGATAACTATGGCTACACCTTC. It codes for CASSVDPRDNYGYTF. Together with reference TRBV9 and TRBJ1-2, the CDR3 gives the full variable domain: DSGVTQTPKHLITATGQRVTLRCSPRSGDLSVYWYQQSLDQGLQFLIQYYNGEERAKGNILERFSAQQFPDLHSELNLSSLELGDSALYFCASSVDPRDNYGYTFGSGTRLTVV.

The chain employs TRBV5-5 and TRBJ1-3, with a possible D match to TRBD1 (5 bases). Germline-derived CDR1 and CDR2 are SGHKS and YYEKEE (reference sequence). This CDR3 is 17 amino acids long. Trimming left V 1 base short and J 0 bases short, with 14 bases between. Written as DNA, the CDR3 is TGTGCCAGCAGCTTGAGTCGGGACTCATCCTCTGGAAACACCATATATTTT. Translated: CASSLSRDSSSGNTIYF. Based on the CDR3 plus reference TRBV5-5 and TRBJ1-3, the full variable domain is DAGVTQSPTHLIKTRGQQVTLRCSPISGHKSVSWYQQVLGQGPQFIFQYYEKEERGRGNFPDRFSARQFPNYSSELNVNALLLGDSALYLCASSLSRDSSSGNTIYFGEGSWLTVV.

Here the CDR3 DNA reads TGTGCCAGCAGCCGAGCCCTAGACGCCGTGACGGCAGATACGCAGTATTTT. Translated: CASSRALDAVTADTQYF. The chain joins TRBV3-1 (or the pseudogene TRBV3-2) to TRBJ2-3, with D uncertain. V lost 4 bases and J 4 bases, leaving 21 bases between the germline ends. The CDR3 has 17 residues. Germline-derived CDR1 and CDR2 are LGHDT and YNNKEL (reference sequence).

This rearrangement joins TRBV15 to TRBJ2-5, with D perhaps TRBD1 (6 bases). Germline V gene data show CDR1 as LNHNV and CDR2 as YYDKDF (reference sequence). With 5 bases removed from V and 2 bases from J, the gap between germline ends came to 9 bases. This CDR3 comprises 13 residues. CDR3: CATSWGTQETQYF. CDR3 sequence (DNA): TGTGCCACCAGCTGGGGGACACAAGAGACCCAGTACTTC.

CDR3 amino acids: CASSFRLAGRETQYF. The CDR3 DNA is TGTGCCAGCAGCTTCCGGCTAGCGGGGAGGGAGACCCAGTACTTC. The chain links TRBV5-4 to TRBJ2-5; 9 positions match TRBD2. The length of the CDR3 is 15 residues. Germline-derived CDR1 and CDR2 are SGHNT and YYREEE (reference sequence). Losses at the gene ends were 2 bases for V and 5 bases for J; bases not matched to a gene: 7.

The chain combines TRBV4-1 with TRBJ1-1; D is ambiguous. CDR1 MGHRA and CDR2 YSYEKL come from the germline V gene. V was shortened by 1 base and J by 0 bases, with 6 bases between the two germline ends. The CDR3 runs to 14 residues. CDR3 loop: CASSQVGMNTEAFF. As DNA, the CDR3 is TGCGCCAGCAGCCAAGTCGGTATGAACACTGAAGCTTTCTTT.

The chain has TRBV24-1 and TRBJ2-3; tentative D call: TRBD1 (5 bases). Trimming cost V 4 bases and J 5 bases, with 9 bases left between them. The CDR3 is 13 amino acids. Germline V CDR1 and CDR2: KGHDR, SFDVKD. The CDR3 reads CATSEGARDTQYF. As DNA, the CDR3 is TGTGCCACCAGTGAAGGGGCTCGAGATACGCAGTATTTT.

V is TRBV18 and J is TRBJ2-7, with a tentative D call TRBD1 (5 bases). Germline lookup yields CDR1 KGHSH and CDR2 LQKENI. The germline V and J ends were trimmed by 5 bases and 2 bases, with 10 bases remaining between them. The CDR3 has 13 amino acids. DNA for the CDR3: TGTGCCAGCTCAGTTCAGGGCCCCTACGAGCAGTACGTC. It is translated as CASSVQGPYEQYV.

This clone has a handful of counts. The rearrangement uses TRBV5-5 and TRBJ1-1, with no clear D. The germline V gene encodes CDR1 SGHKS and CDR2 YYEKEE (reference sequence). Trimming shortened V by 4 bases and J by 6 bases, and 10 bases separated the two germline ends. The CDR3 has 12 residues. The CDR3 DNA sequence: TGTGCCAGCAGCCCCGGTACGTCTGAAGCTTTCTTT. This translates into CASSPGTSEAFF.

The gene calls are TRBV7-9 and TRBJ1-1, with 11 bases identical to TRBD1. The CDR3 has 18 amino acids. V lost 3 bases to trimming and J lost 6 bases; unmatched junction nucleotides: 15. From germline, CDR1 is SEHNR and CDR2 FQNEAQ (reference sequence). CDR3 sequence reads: CASSFPKDRGLGTSEAFF. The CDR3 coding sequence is TGTGCCAGCAGCTTTCCTAAGGACAGGGGGCTAGGGACCTCTGAAGCTTTCTTT.

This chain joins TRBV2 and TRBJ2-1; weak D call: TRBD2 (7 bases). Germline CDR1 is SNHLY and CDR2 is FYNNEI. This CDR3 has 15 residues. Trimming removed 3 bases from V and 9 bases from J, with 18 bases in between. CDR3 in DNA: TGTGCCAGCAGTGAGATCGCGGGGGCGCGAGGTGAGCAGTTCTTC. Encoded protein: CASSEIAGARGEQFF.